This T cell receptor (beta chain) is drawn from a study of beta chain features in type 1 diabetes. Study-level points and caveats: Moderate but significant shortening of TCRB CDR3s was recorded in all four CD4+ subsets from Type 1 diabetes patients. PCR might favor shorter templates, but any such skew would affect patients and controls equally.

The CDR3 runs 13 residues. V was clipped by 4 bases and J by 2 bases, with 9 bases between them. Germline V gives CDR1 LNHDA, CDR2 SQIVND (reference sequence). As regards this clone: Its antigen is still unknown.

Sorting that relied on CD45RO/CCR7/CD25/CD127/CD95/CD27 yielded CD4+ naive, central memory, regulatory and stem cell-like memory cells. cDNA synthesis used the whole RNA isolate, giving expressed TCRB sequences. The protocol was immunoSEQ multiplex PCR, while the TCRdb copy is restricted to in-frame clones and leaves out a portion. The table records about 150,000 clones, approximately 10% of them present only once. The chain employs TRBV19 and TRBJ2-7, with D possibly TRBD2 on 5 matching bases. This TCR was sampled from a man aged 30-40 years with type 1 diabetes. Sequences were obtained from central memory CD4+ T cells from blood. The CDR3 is CASSRLPTYEQYF. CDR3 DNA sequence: TGTGCCAGTAGTAGACTACCGACCTACGAGCAGTACTTC.